This T cell receptor (beta chain) is from a study of cytomegalovirus exposure and HLA in healthy donors. Germline V CDR1 and CDR2: SGDLS, YYNGEE. The CDR3 consists of 17 residues. Trimming took off 4 bases at V and 6 bases at J, with 26 bases between the two ends. Primers: 60 Vbeta forward and 13 Jbeta reverse. Sequenced by immunoSEQ multiplex PCR; TCRdb stores in-frame clones only, minus some. The sample yields about 170,000 clones, 75% to 85% seen once. This sequence originates from a man younger than 45 in good health and CMV-seropositive. V gene TRBV9 combines with J gene TRBJ2-7, with D possibly being TRBD1 (5 bases). Sequencing used PBMCs. This CDR3 is CASSPRWGGRAQGEQYF. The CDR3 DNA reads TGTGCCAGCAGCCCGCGATGGGGTGGTAGGGCCCAGGGCGAGCAGTACTTC.